The 22 T cell receptor beta chains below come from one sample, sequenced in a study of CD8 T cells in Susac syndrome (dated by TCRdb to between 2019 and 2020). Receptors were amplified or captured by the immunoSEQ multiplex PCR assay. RNA was extracted with the RNeasy kit and roughly 0.45 to 1 ug was reverse transcribed using random hexamers. TCRdb reprocessing: public reads trimmed at Q25 with fastp, clones called with MiXCR, in-frame beta chains kept. Merged by CDR3 protein, the rows form single entries marked with the most common genes and DNA. The sample table lists around 79,000 distinct CDR3 sequences, about 95% of them with a count of one. Approximately 0.38% of the sample is taken by the ten largest. Sequenced material: CD8+ T cells from PBMCs. Source of these receptors: a human donor with multiple sclerosis.

This clonotype appeared once. The chain is built from TRBV4-3 and TRBJ1-3; D unclear. Germline V gene sequence: CDR1 LGHNA, CDR2 YSLEER. The CDR3 runs to 15 residues. V dropped 0 bases and J dropped 0 bases, with 6 bases sitting between them. The CDR3 sequence: CASSQDRNSGNTIYF. Here the CDR3 DNA reads TGCGCCAGCAGCCAAGACAGGAACTCTGGAAACACCATATATTTT.

The chain couples TRBV25-1 to TRBJ1-1; TRBD1 might be the D (5 bases). The V and J ends lost 4 bases and 7 bases respectively, with 16 bases between them. The length of the CDR3 is 14 residues. Germline CDR1 is MGHDK and CDR2 is SYGVNS. DNA of the CDR3: TGTGCCAGCAGTGTATATAGGGACGGGCGTGAAGCTTTCTTT. Protein: CASSVYRDGREAFF. The full variable domain, with the rest looked up from reference TRBV25-1 and TRBJ1-1, is EADIYQTPRYLVIGTGKKITLECSQTMGHDKMYWYQQDPGMELHLIHYSYGVNSTEKGDLSSESTVSRIRTEHFPLTLESARPSHTSQYLCASSVYRDGREAFFGQGTRLTVV.

The J gene is TRBJ2-4, the V gene TRBV6-2 or TRBV6-3; D possibly corresponds to TRBD1 (6 bases). This CDR3 is built from 16 residues. The V end was cut by 5 bases, the J end by 4 bases, with 18 bases between. Germline V gives CDR1 MNHEY, CDR2 SVGEGT. DNA of the CDR3: TGTGCCAGCAGTCAGACATTACAGGGTGGTAAAAACATTCAGTACTTC. As protein: CASSQTLQGGKNIQYF.

This chain uses TRBV29-1 with TRBJ1-2; D ambiguous. Deletions cut 0 bases from V and 3 bases from J, with 11 bases between. The CDR3 has 14 residues. CDR1 and CDR2 from the germline V gene are SQVTM and ANQGSEA. CDR3 sequence: CSVEDQDGHYGYTF. CDR3 nucleotides: TGCAGCGTTGAAGATCAGGACGGCCACTATGGCTACACCTTC.

The chain carries TRBV6-1 and TRBJ1-5; TRBD1 is a possible D gene (5 bases). Germline V gene data show CDR1 as MNHNS and CDR2 as SASEGT. The CDR3 is made up of 16 amino acids. Deletions cut 6 bases from V and 6 bases from J, with 21 bases between. The CDR3 is CASRDLQQVKGQPQHF. CDR3 DNA: TGTGCCAGCAGAGACCTGCAACAGGTTAAAGGTCAGCCCCAGCATTTT.

V gene TRBV3-1 combines with J gene TRBJ2-5; unclear D gene. Trimming left V 8 bases short and J 2 bases short, with 9 bases between. Germline V gives CDR1 LGHDT, CDR2 YNNKEL (reference sequence). The CDR3 is made up of 12 amino acids. CDR3 amino acids: CASQRFQETQYF. CDR3 bases: TGTGCCAGCCAGAGGTTTCAAGAGACCCAGTACTTC.

This chain connects TRBV9 to TRBJ2-3; 7 bases are a match to TRBD2. Unmatched junction bases numbered 15, after V lost 4 bases and J lost 4 bases. Germline V CDR1 and CDR2: SGDLS, YYNGEE. CDR3 size: 17 residues. The CDR3 nucleotides read TGTGCCAGCAGCACACACCGGGAAAGCGGGAACGCAGATACGCAGTATTTT. Translation: CASSTHRESGNADTQYF.

The chain links TRBV4-1 to TRBJ2-7; perhaps TRBD2 as D (6 bases). Trimming left V 2 bases short and J 0 bases short, with 14 bases between. The CDR3 consists of 16 residues. The germline CDR1 and CDR2 sequences are MGHRA and YSYEKL. CDR3 in amino acids: CASSQSGQAPSYEQYF. The DNA of the CDR3 is TGCGCCAGCAGCCAAAGCGGGCAGGCCCCCTCCTACGAGCAGTACTTC.

This chain links TRBV6-1 with TRBJ2-1; 7 bases map to TRBD2. This CDR3 spans 16 amino acids. Trimming took 6 bases from V and 2 from J; bases not matched to a gene: 10. CDR1 MNHNS and CDR2 SASEGT come from the germline V gene. This CDR3 is CASSPGLDRPYNEQFF. The CDR3 DNA sequence: TGTGCCAGCAGCCCCGGACTAGACCGCCCCTACAATGAGCAGTTCTTC.

This rearrangement joins TRBV27 to TRBJ1-3, with a possible D match to TRBD1 (6 bases). Trimming pared 5 bases from V and 1 base from J, leaving 15 bases between. This CDR3 has 16 residues. Germline V gene lookup returns CDR1 MNHEY and CDR2 SMNVEV (reference sequence). The DNA for the CDR3 is TGTGCCAGCAGTCCTCTAAAGACAGGATCTGGAAACACCATATATTTT. Protein product: CASSPLKTGSGNTIYF.

The CDR3 DNA follows: TGTGCCAGCAGCCCAATAGTCGGACAGGCCAATTACTCTGGAAACACCATATATTTT. Protein sequence: CASSPIVGQANYSGNTIYF. The rearrangement joins TRBV3-1 to TRBJ1-3; 7 bases map to TRBD1. J lost 0 bases, V lost 4 bases, and 15 bases had no gene match. CDR3 size: 19 residues. The germline V gene encodes CDR1 LGHDT and CDR2 YNNKEL (reference sequence).

The V and J genes are TRBV6-5 and TRBJ1-1, with 9 bases that match TRBD1. This CDR3 contains 15 residues. V shed 2 bases and J 6 bases; nucleotides not matched to a gene: 7. Germline V lookup: CDR1 MNHEY, CDR2 SVGAGI. The CDR3 region is CASSYRDRESAEAFF. The DNA of the CDR3 is TGTGCCAGCAGTTACCGGGACAGGGAATCTGCTGAAGCTTTCTTT.

The chain's CDR3 is CASSMTLGPYEQYF. In DNA, the CDR3 is TGTGCCAGTAGTATGACCCTTGGGCCCTACGAGCAGTACTTC. V gene TRBV19 combines with J gene TRBJ2-7; D gene unclear. Trimming shortened V by 3 bases and J by 2 bases, and 11 bases separated the two germline ends. Per the germline V gene, CDR1 is LNHDA and CDR2 is SQIVND (reference sequence). The CDR3 spans 14 residues.

V is TRBV13 and J is TRBJ2-7; D unclear. V lost 4 bases, J lost 3 bases, and 13 bases lay in between. The CDR3 runs to 14 residues. Germline lookup yields CDR1 PRHDT and CDR2 FYEKMQ (reference sequence). The CDR3 DNA sequence: TGTGCCAGCAGCTCTACCCTCGGCGGCTACGAGCAGTACTTC. It codes for CASSSTLGGYEQYF.

This chain joins TRBV19 and TRBJ1-2, with 11 bases that match TRBD1. The CDR3 extends over 12 amino acids. V lost 10 bases and J lost 8; bases outside the gene matches: 6. Germline V gene lookup returns CDR1 LNHDA and CDR2 SQIVND (reference sequence). CDR3 coding DNA: TGTGCCATAGGACAGGGGGCGTACGGCTACACCTTC. The encoded protein is CAIGQGAYGYTF.

This clonotype was seen once. The chain joins TRBV5-4 to TRBJ1-1; weak D call: TRBD1 (5 bases). This CDR3 has 14 amino acids. V lost 1 base and J 4 bases, leaving 11 bases between the germline ends. Germline CDR1 reads SGHNT; CDR2 reads YYREEE (reference sequence). The CDR3 region is CASSLRQGGTEAFF. CDR3 DNA: TGTGCCAGCAGCTTGAGGCAGGGAGGCACTGAAGCTTTCTTT. Variable domain in full (rest from reference TRBV5-4 and TRBJ1-1): ETGVTQSPTHLIKTRGQQVTLRCSSQSGHNTVSWYQQALGQGPQFIFQYYREEENGRGNFPPRFSGLQFPNYSSELNVNALELDDSALYLCASSLRQGGTEAFFGQGTRLTVV.

This rearrangement joins TRBV14 to TRBJ2-7; TRBD1 matches 9 bases. The junction had 9 bases not matched to a gene; V was cut back by 4 bases and J by 11 bases. The germline V gene has CDR1 SGHDN and CDR2 FVKESK. The CDR3 runs to 13 residues. In nucleotides, the CDR3 is TGTGCCAGCAGCCTGACTGACAGGGGGACCAAGTACTTC. It specifies CASSLTDRGTKYF.

This rearrangement joins TRBV2 to TRBJ2-2; 7 nucleotides agree with TRBD2. The CDR3 is 15 amino acids. Trimming cost V 8 bases and J 5 bases; bases outside gene matches: 11. In germline, CDR1 is SNHLY, CDR2 FYNNEI. In DNA, the CDR3 is TGTGCCAGCTCCTGGGGGAGGGAGGTTACCGGGGAGCTGTTTTTT. This translates into CASSWGREVTGELFF.

The chain links TRBV6-2 or TRBV6-3 to TRBJ2-2, with 7 bases matching TRBD1. Germline CDR1 and CDR2: MNHEY and SVGEGT. J gave up 0 bases and V 10 bases, and 8 bases lay outside the gene matches. This CDR3 region has 15 residues. The CDR3 reads CATDRDRANTGELFF. CDR3 nucleotide sequence: TGTGCCACCGACCGGGACAGAGCGAACACCGGGGAGCTGTTTTTT.

The V call is TRBV4-3, the J call TRBJ2-7; D perhaps matches TRBD2 (6 bases). Germline V gene data show CDR1 as LGHNA and CDR2 as YSLEER. Trimming removed 0 bases from V and 3 bases from J, with 12 bases in between. This CDR3 region has 15 residues. Here the CDR3 reads CASSQETVEGYEQYF. The CDR3, as DNA: TGCGCCAGCAGCCAAGAGACGGTGGAGGGCTACGAGCAGTACTTC.

This clonotype came up once. The chain is built from TRBV5-1 and TRBJ1-6; perhaps TRBD1 as D (5 bases). Trimming took off 4 bases at V and 0 bases at J, with 14 bases between the two ends. The CDR3 spans 17 residues. Germline CDR1 reads SGHRS; CDR2 reads YFSETQ. CDR3 region: CASSPGGEISYNSPLHF. In DNA, the CDR3 is TGCGCCAGCAGCCCTGGGGGGGAGATCTCCTATAATTCACCCCTCCACTTT.

The chain carries TRBV19 and TRBJ2-1; D perhaps matches TRBD2 (7 bases). The CDR3 consists of 15 residues. CDR1 and CDR2 from the germline V gene are LNHDA and SQIVND (reference sequence). The V end was cut by 4 bases, the J end by 2 bases, with 12 bases between. The CDR3 nucleotides read TGTGCCAGTAGTAAGGGGGGAGGGCCCTACAATGAGCAGTTCTTC. Translation: CASSKGGGPYNEQFF. The full variable domain, in which reference TRBV19 and TRBJ2-1 provide the parts outside the CDR3, is DGGITQSPKYLFRKEGQNVTLSCEQNLNHDAMYWYRQDPGQGLRLIYYSQIVNDFQKGDIAEGYSVSREKKESFPLTVTSAQKNPTAFYLCASSKGGGPYNEQFFGPGTRLTVL.